The subject of this entry is one T cell receptor beta chain. This clone was picked up one time. The antigen this receptor binds is unknown. There are no base qualities to consult, and no much larger clone falls within one base. Each clonotype received, on average, approximately 9.9x coverage in deep resolution sequencing performed on a MiSeq, where the target depth lay between 1 in 1 million and 1 in 200,000 T cells. The immunoSEQ hsTCRB Kit was used to generate the TCR beta libraries. Processing in the source paper ran as follows. ImmunoSEQ Data Assistant and ImmunoSEQ Analyzer were used for data analysis, and V, D and J genes were assigned according to IMGT definitions. Clonality, which ranges from 0 to 1, was calculated as one minus the normalized Shannon entropy of productive rearrangement frequencies. Only overrepresented clonotypes making up at least 0.05% of the repertoire of each patient were included in the public clonotype analysis. Some 13 age-matched healthy donor repertoires from immuneACCESS served as clonality controls. Imported from immuneACCESS, the table was reduced by TCRdb to in-frame sequences with V and J called. These copies leave out some clones; in studies compared against another copy, an unresolved V gene accounts for under half, and the cause of the remainder is not known. V, J and clone size were drawn from that table, and D and trimming were deduced from the DNA. The sample table records over 100,000 clones; approximately 85% of these occur just once. The ten largest clonotypes hold about 2% of the sample.

The sample is drawn from a study of cytotoxic CD8 clonotypes in ibrutinib-treated CLL (dated by TCRdb to 2020 to 2023). Looking at the study overall: The cohort was composed of 11 relapsed/refractory and fewer than 16 treatment-naive patients; IGHV unmutated status was identified in approximately 18 patients. Responses were partial in roughly 24 patients and complete in 2; after median approximately 67 months follow-up, roughly 14 stayed in remission and roughly twelve progressed. All remission and progressive disease samples were collected while patients were still receiving ibrutinib. An average of about 250,000 productive templates and roughly 94,000 productive rearrangements was obtained per sample. Cryopreserved peripheral blood mononuclear cells were collected at three points: before therapy, at response, and at either sustained remission or disease progression. The response samples were drawn at a median of roughly twelve months into treatment, with a range of roughly 6 to 40 months. Longitudinal samples were obtainable from about 30% of the roughly 86 participants in the trial. Broad study findings and their caveats: At baseline, clonality was higher than in age-matched healthy donors and showed a strong correlation with circulating CD8+ T-cell counts. At ibrutinib response clonality went up, during sustained remission it held steady, and at progression it dropped back toward baseline. Public clonotypes were rare and either contracted or stayed stable during treatment, and the rise in clonality at ibrutinib response reflected the expansion of private clonotypes. Sampling times were not matched between patients in sustained remission and patients whose disease was progressing, and lymph node repertoires were not examined.

In the paper's terms, the time point label means: roughly 2 years on ibrutinib. For TCR beta library preparation, 1.5 to 2 micrograms of genomic DNA were extracted from the cryopreserved PBMCs. Longitudinal blood samples from CLL patients receiving ibrutinib monotherapy were subjected to high-throughput TCR beta sequencing. The patients took part in an open-label, single-center phase 2 trial of ibrutinib monotherapy. From a lookup of the germline V gene (reference sequence), CDR1 and CDR2 are SGHNT and YYREEE. The germline V end is reduced by 0 bases and the J end by 7 bases; junction bases left unmatched: 8. Measured from the cysteine to the phenylalanine, the CDR3 is 16 residues long. The DNA shown is the 48-base CDR3, in frame from base 1.

This clonotype was obtained from a human donor with chronic lymphocytic leukemia. This chain joins TRBV5-4 to TRBJ1-2; 11 junctional bases match TRBD1. Specimen: PBMCs, collected after 24 months of ibrutinib treatment. The CDR3 reads CASSLGGQGAVGGYTF. The sequence in DNA is TGTGCCAGCAGCTTGGGAGGACAGGGGGCTGTGGGTGGCTACACCTTC.